This T cell receptor (beta chain) appears in the sequencing data of a study of blood T cell repertoires in COVID-19. On the study more broadly: In each case, the material was cDNA or gDNA derived from T cells, B-cell-depleted T cells, or PBMCs.

Study members were between about 18 and 95 years old and lived in 24 US regions. Participants reported their clinical history, and cohort assignment relied on those reports. Germline CDR1 MNHEY, CDR2 SVGAGI. CDR3 length equals 15 residues. Trimming took 1 base from V and 8 from J; bases not matched to a gene: 4. This clone was counted between two and nine times. Profiled with immunoSEQ multiplex PCR; TCRdb holds only in-frame clones, not every one. The repertoire consists of 230,000 or so clones, with around 88% occurring once and the leading ten covering about 15%. The receptor was isolated from a woman in her 50s with acute COVID-19. Sequencing was performed on PBMCs or T cells enriched from blood (not recorded which). The chain joins TRBV6-5 to TRBJ1-6; 8 positions agree with TRBD1. The CDR3 protein is CASSYYTTGDSPLHF. In nucleotides, the CDR3 is TGTGCCAGCAGTTACTATACGACAGGGGATTCACCCCTCCACTTT.